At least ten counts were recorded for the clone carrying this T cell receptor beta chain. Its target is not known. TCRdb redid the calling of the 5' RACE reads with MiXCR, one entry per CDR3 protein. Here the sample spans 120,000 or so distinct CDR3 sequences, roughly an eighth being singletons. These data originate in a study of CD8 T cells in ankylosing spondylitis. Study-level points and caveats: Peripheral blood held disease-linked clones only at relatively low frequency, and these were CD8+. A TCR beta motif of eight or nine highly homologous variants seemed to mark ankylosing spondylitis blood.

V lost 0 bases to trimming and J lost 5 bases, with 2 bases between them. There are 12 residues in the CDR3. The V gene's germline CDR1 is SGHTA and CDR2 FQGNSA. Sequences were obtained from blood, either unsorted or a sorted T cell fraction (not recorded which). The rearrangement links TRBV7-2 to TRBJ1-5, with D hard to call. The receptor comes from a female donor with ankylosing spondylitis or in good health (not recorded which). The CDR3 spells CASSLAHQPQHF. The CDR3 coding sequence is TGTGCCAGCAGCTTAGCCCATCAGCCCCAGCATTTT.